These 4 T cell receptor beta chains were all obtained from the same sample, sequenced in a study of cytotoxic CD8 clonotypes in ibrutinib-treated CLL. Repertoires were generated with immunoSEQ multiplex PCR, while TCRdb's copy carries only in-frame clones and drops some. The table includes about 43,000 clones, 55% to 80% detected once. The specimen was PBMCs, collected after 12 months of ibrutinib treatment. All receptors come from a human donor with chronic lymphocytic leukemia.

The V gene is TRBV7-2, the J gene TRBJ1-1; 9 bases are shared with TRBD1. CDR1 is SGHTA, CDR2 FQGNSA, per germline. This CDR3 region has 17 residues. V lost 5 bases and J lost 11; bases outside the gene matches: 21. CDR3 coding DNA: TGTGCCAGCAGCCATATGGCCGGGACAGGGCCCTTCTGGGCGGCTTTCTTT. This translates into CASSHMAGTGPFWAAFF. The full variable domain, completed using reference TRBV7-2 and TRBJ1-1, is GAGVSQSPSNKVTEKGKDVELRCDPISGHTALYWYRQSLGQGLEFLIYFQGNSAPDKSGLPSDRFSAERTGGSVSTLTIQRTQQEDSAVYLCASSHMAGTGPFWAAFFGQGTRLTVV.

The rearrangement uses TRBV15 and TRBJ2-7; a possible D gene is TRBD2 (6 bases). The CDR3 has 13 amino acids. V lost 1 base and J lost 4, with 8 bases in between. Germline V gene lookup returns CDR1 LNHNV and CDR2 YYDKDF (reference sequence). CDR3 sequence: CATSRGGEYEQYF. The CDR3, as DNA: TGTGCCACCAGCAGAGGGGGGGAATACGAGCAGTACTTC.

This clone appeared once. The rearrangement joins TRBV6-5 to TRBJ2-7, with 8 nucleotides matching TRBD1. CDR3 length equals 13 residues. V shed 8 bases, J shed 6 bases, and the junction held 9 bases outside the gene matches. The V gene's germline CDR1 is MNHEY and CDR2 SVGAGI. The CDR3 protein is CASGRWTGSEQYF. In DNA, the CDR3 is TGTGCCAGCGGCCGATGGACAGGGAGCGAGCAGTACTTC.

In its sample, this clone was seen a few times. V is TRBV7-2 and J is TRBJ1-4; TRBD1 might be the D (5 bases). This CDR3 spans 16 amino acids. CDR1 and CDR2 from the germline V gene are SGHTA and FQGNSA. Trimming took off 5 bases at V and 5 bases at J, with 18 bases between the two ends. The CDR3 sequence is CASSPPLGTRNEKLFF. In nucleotides, the CDR3 is TGTGCCAGCAGCCCCCCGCTCGGGACGCGGAATGAAAAACTGTTTTTT.